The clone carrying this T cell receptor beta chain was observed a handful of times. Its target is unknown. Each TRB amplification used about 250-550 ng of genomic DNA from blood. The V end lost 4 bases, the J end lost 0 bases, and 11 bases lay between the germline ends. The CDR3 loop spans 15 amino acids. The germline V gene has CDR1 ENHRY and CDR2 SYGVKD. The data were taken from a study of T and B cells in COVID-19 patients. The wider study: Median age was around 35 years in the recovered cohort and around 67 years in the active-infection cohort.

TRB rearrangements were amplified by multiplex PCR with BIOMED2 TRB-A/B primers. TCRdb processed the multiplex PCR reads anew with MiXCR; each CDR3 protein has one entry. The sample holds about 8,200 distinct CDR3 sequences; 35% to 45% are singletons and the top ten take about 3.3%. General study results and limits: Few blood samples existed from mildly ill patients during symptoms or early in severe cases. No sequencing was yet done of CD4+, regulatory or CD8+ subsets, or of SARS-CoV-2-responsive or tetramer+ sorted cells.

The receptor was isolated from a human donor who had recovered from COVID-19. Sequenced sample: blood. This chain links TRBV10-3 with TRBJ2-3; possible D gene TRBD1, 6 bases. The CDR3 nucleotides read TGTGCCATCAGTGCATCAGGGGCTAGCACAGATACGCAGTATTTT. It specifies CAISASGASTDTQYF.